The rows below give T cell receptor beta chains drawn from one sample of a study of T cell responses to AZD1222 COVID-19 vaccine. TCRdb's table, derived via immunoSEQ multiplex PCR, lists solely in-frame clones and lacks some. The sample yields over 200,000 clones, approximately 94% seen once. This material consisted of peripheral blood, taken 28 days after the second dose of the MenACWY control vaccine. These receptors were taken from an adult who received the MenACWY meningococcal vaccine as a control. The CDR3 runs from the conserved cysteine through the conserved F or W. The D gene is left open where the match is weak. Some rows have no size entry. The others give once, few or many, or a class for an expanded clone.

TRBV15	TRBD1	TRBJ2-5	.	TGTGCCACCAGGGACAGGGGGCGATACCAAGAGACCCAGTACTTC	CATRDRGRYQETQYF
TRBV29-1	TRBD1	TRBJ2-4	.	TGCAGCGTTGACGAGGGGACAGGGGCCAACATTCAGTACTTC	CSVDEGTGANIQYF
TRBV3-1/TRBV3-2	TRBD1	TRBJ2-7	.	TGTGCCAGCACCCCGGGGACAGGGGGATACGAGCAGTACTTC	CASTPGTGGYEQYF
TRBV7-9	TRBD2	TRBJ2-3	once	TGTGCCAGCAGCTCGGGACTAGCGGGGGAGACAGATACGCAGTATTTT	CASSSGLAGETDTQYF
TRBV14	TRBD2	TRBJ2-7	.	TGTGCCAGCAGCCTCGGGGTGGGAGGGTCCTACGAGCAGTACTTC	CASSLGVGGSYEQYF
TRBV4-3	.	TRBJ1-1	.	TGCGCCAGCAGCCAAGATGAAGGGGGAAACACTGAAGCTTTCTTT	CASSQDEGGNTEAFF
TRBV11-2	TRBD2	TRBJ2-5	.	TGTGCCAGCAGCTTAGGATTTTCTAGCGGGCAAGAGACCCAGTACTTC	CASSLGFSSGQETQYF
TRBV7-2	TRBD1	TRBJ1-3	.	TGTGCCAGCAGCTTCCGGGACAGGGGATTTAGTTCTGGAAACACCATATATTTT	CASSFRDRGFSSGNTIYF
TRBV19	.	TRBJ2-5	.	TGTGCCAGTACCTCTTCCTGGGATGAGACCCAGTACTTC	CASTSSWDETQYF
TRBV10-3	.	TRBJ1-2	.	TGTGCCATCAGATTTATGGACGGATTAGACGATGGCTACACCTTC	CAIRFMDGLDDGYTF
TRBV28	TRBD1	TRBJ1-5	.	TGTGCCAGCAGTTTGACAGGGTCCGGCCAGCCCCAGCATTTT	CASSLTGSGQPQHF
TRBV13	.	TRBJ2-7	.	TGTGCCAGCAGCTCCACAGGGTCCGAGCAGTACTTC	CASSSTGSEQYF
TRBV29-1	TRBD1	TRBJ1-2	.	TGCAGCGTCCCCGACAGGGGTGGCTACACCTTC	CSVPDRGGYTF
TRBV19	TRBD2	TRBJ2-7	.	TGTGCCAGTAGTATGATGGGGCTAGCGGGAGCCTACGAGCAGTACTTC	CASSMMGLAGAYEQYF
TRBV2	.	TRBJ2-2	once	TGTGCCAGCAGTGAATATCGCGGAGGCGCGAACACCGGGGAGCTGTTTTTT	CASSEYRGGANTGELFF
TRBV30	.	TRBJ2-1	.	TGTGCCTGCCTATACAATGAGCAGTTCTTC	CACLYNEQFF
TRBV4-3	.	TRBJ2-2	.	TGCGCCAGCAGCCAAGCCAGGGTGACCGGGGAGCTGTTTTTT	CASSQARVTGELFF
TRBV27	TRBD1	TRBJ2-7	.	TGTGCCAGCAGCTACGGGACAGGGGGCGAGCAGTACTTC	CASSYGTGGEQYF
TRBV28	.	TRBJ2-3	once	TGTGCCAGCAACCCAGCGATCACAGATACGCAGTATTTT	CASNPAITDTQYF
TRBV19	.	TRBJ1-1	.	TGTGCCAGTAGTATAGGGATAGGGCGGGCTGAAGCTTTCTTT	CASSIGIGRAEAFF
TRBV27	TRBD1	TRBJ2-6	.	TGTGCCAGCAGCCGGGAGACAGGGGGCTCTGGGGCCAACGTCCTGACTTTC	CASSRETGGSGANVLTF
TRBV5-4	TRBD1	TRBJ2-7	.	TGTGCCAGCAGCTTGGCCGGGACAGGGAAGTACGAGCAGTACTTC	CASSLAGTGKYEQYF
TRBV29-1	TRBD1	TRBJ2-2	.	TGCAGCGCCCAGGGGACAGGGAACACCGGGGAGCTGTTTTTT	CSAQGTGNTGELFF
TRBV4-1	.	TRBJ2-7	.	TGCGCCAGCAGCCCGGGACTTGGGGGCTACGAGCAGTACTTC	CASSPGLGGYEQYF
TRBV12-3/TRBV12-4	.	TRBJ2-4	.	TGTGCCAGCAGTTTTTACGGAAACATTCAGTACTTC	CASSFYGNIQYF
TRBV27	.	TRBJ1-2	.	TGTGCCAGCAGTAGGTCTCGGGGGGCCCCTTTCAGCTACACCTTC	CASSRSRGAPFSYTF
TRBV2	.	TRBJ1-1	.	TGTGCCAGCAGTGAATGGGGGGCGCGCGGCACTGAAGCTTTCTTT	CASSEWGARGTEAFF
TRBV27	.	TRBJ1-4	.	TGTGCCAGCAGTCCCGGGCCAGGTGAAAAACTGTTTTTT	CASSPGPGEKLFF
TRBV5-6	.	TRBJ2-2	.	TGTGCCAGCAGCTTGGGTAATGAGCTGTTTTTT	CASSLGNELFF
TRBV4-1	.	TRBJ2-7	.	TGCGCCAGCAGCCAAGGACAGACCTACGAGCAGTACTTC	CASSQGQTYEQYF
TRBV2	TRBD2	TRBJ2-3	.	TGTGCCAGCAGACTAGCGACAGATACGCAGTATTTT	CASRLATDTQYF
TRBV28	.	TRBJ1-1	.	TGTGCCAGCAGTTCGACATCGGCGAACACTGAAGCTTTCTTT	CASSSTSANTEAFF
TRBV7-9	.	TRBJ2-1	.	TGTGCCAGCGGGTTCTCCTACAATGAGCAGTTCTTC	CASGFSYNEQFF
TRBV6-5	.	TRBJ1-2	.	TGTGCCAGCAGTTATAAACCCTCCGAGGACTATGGCTACACCTTC	CASSYKPSEDYGYTF
TRBV29-1	TRBD1	TRBJ2-7	.	TGCAGCGGGGGTGACAGGGGTACCCCCTACGAGCAGTACTTC	CSGGDRGTPYEQYF
TRBV4-3	.	TRBJ2-3	.	TGCGCCAGCAGCCAAGACGCGGGGATGCAGTATTTT	CASSQDAGMQYF
TRBV4-2	TRBD2	TRBJ2-1	.	TGTGCCAGCAGCCAGACGGAGCGGGATGTCAATGAGCAGTTCTTC	CASSQTERDVNEQFF
TRBV7-8	TRBD1	TRBJ2-2	.	TGTGCCAGCAGCTGGGGACAGGGGAACACCGGGGAGCTGTTTTTT	CASSWGQGNTGELFF
TRBV2	TRBD2	TRBJ2-2	.	TGTGCCAGCAGCAAACCCGGGACTAGCGGGAGGCCCGGGGAGCTGTTTTTT	CASSKPGTSGRPGELFF
TRBV9	.	TRBJ2-7	once	TGTGCCAGCAGCGTGGGGGGCTCCACCTACGAGCAGTACTTC	CASSVGGSTYEQYF
TRBV6-1	.	TRBJ2-5	.	TGTGCCAGCAGTGAAGGGTTCGGGTGGGAGACCCAGTACTTC	CASSEGFGWETQYF
TRBV5-1	.	TRBJ2-2	.	TGCGCCAGCAGCTTGGACCAGAACACCGGGGAGCTGTTTTTT	CASSLDQNTGELFF
TRBV2	.	TRBJ1-4	.	TGTGCCAGCAGTGAGGCCGGGAGGGGTAATGAAAAACTGTTTTTT	CASSEAGRGNEKLFF
TRBV7-9	TRBD1	TRBJ2-1	.	TGTGCCAGCAGCCCGGGACAGGGGAGGGTAGATGAGCAGTTCTTC	CASSPGQGRVDEQFF
TRBV7-9	TRBD2	TRBJ2-3	.	TGTGCCAGCAGCCGTCGGACTAGCGGGAGGACAGATACGCAGTATTTT	CASSRRTSGRTDTQYF
TRBV12-3/TRBV12-4	.	TRBJ1-2	.	TGTGCCAGCAGTTTAGGGGGTGGCTACACCTTC	CASSLGGGYTF
TRBV19	TRBD1	TRBJ1-6	.	TGTGCCAGTAGTCTGCAGGGGGCCAATAATTCACCCCTCCACTTT	CASSLQGANNSPLHF
TRBV28	.	TRBJ2-7	.	TGTGCCAGCAGTTTATCTACTAGAGGGCCTGCCTACGAGCAGTACTTC	CASSLSTRGPAYEQYF
TRBV5-4	TRBD1	TRBJ2-7	.	TGTGCCAGCAGCTGGGGACAGGGGGCAGTGGACGAGCAGTACTTC	CASSWGQGAVDEQYF
TRBV20-1	.	TRBJ2-7	.	TGCAGTGCTAGTGGTGTTAGTGCGTACGAGCAGTACTTC	CSASGVSAYEQYF
TRBV9	TRBD2	TRBJ2-1	.	TGTGCCAGCAGCGTAGATCCGAGCGGGGGGGCCCTGGATGAGCAGTTCTTC	CASSVDPSGGALDEQFF
TRBV14	.	TRBJ2-6	once	TGTGCCAGCAGCCATGGGAGCTCTGGGGCCAACGTCCTGACTTTC	CASSHGSSGANVLTF
TRBV24-1	.	TRBJ1-2	.	TGTGCCACCTTCCCCTCGAGGGGCTACACCTTC	CATFPSRGYTF
TRBV7-9	TRBD1	TRBJ1-2	.	TGTGCCAGCAGCTTAGGGCAGGGGGCGGAGGGCTACACCTTC	CASSLGQGAEGYTF
TRBV20-1	.	TRBJ1-2	.	TGCAGTGCTAAAGGCTACACCTTC	CSAKGYTF
TRBV19	TRBD1	TRBJ1-2	.	TGTGCCAGTAGTCTTAGGCAGGGGGCGAACTATGGCTACACCTTC	CASSLRQGANYGYTF
TRBV5-1	.	TRBJ1-2	.	TGCGCCAGCAGCTTCCTCAGCGGCTATGGCTACACCTTC	CASSFLSGYGYTF
TRBV9	TRBD2	TRBJ2-7	.	TGTGCCAGCAGCTCGGGGACTAACGAGCAGTACTTC	CASSSGTNEQYF
TRBV7-3	TRBD1	TRBJ2-1	.	TGTGCCAGCAGCCAGACAGGGACCTCTTACAATGAGCAGTTCTTC	CASSQTGTSYNEQFF
TRBV7-8	TRBD2	TRBJ2-1	.	TGTGCCAGCAGCTCCCGGACTAGCGTATCCTACAATGAGCAGTTCTTC	CASSSRTSVSYNEQFF